This paragraph covers one TCR beta chain sequence. As yet, its antigen is unknown. TCRdb called the reads again in MiXCR, with one record for every CDR3 protein. The sample has 60,000 to 80,000 distinct CDR3 sequences, 20% seen once. This sample is drawn from a study of T cell repertoires in cytomegalovirus infection. Study results and limitations: Clonotypes of TCR beta that were HLA-C-restricted and CMV-specific dominated the ex vivo response. Cumulative frequency (of public TCR beta family members) identified carriers of CMV plus the relevant HLA.

The ends were cut back, 4 bases at V and 9 bases at J, with 10 bases in the middle. CDR1 and CDR2 (germline): SQVTM, ANQGSEA. This CDR3 spans 11 amino acids. This receptor was identified in a human donor in good health (CMV status not recorded). Some clones in this sample may be carry-over from other donors' samples. The rearrangement uses TRBV29-1 and TRBJ2-1; D call uncertain. This sample comprised CD8+ T cells from cultured PBMCs, obtained from culture after CMV antigen stimulation. CDR3 amino acids: CSVGFRGEQFF. CDR3 in DNA: TGCAGCGTTGGTTTCCGCGGTGAGCAGTTCTTC.